This entry features one TCR beta chain sequence. No antigen is known for it. The data were obtained in a study of cytotoxic CD8 clonotypes in ibrutinib-treated CLL. As for the study in general: The group held some ten relapsed/refractory and about 15 treatment-naive patients, with some 17 IGHV unmutated.

Only in-frame clones appear in the TCRdb table, and some are missing; sequencing was by immunoSEQ multiplex PCR. The sample has 52,000 or so clones; 75% to 90% are singletons. Germline assignment: CDR1 SGHAT and CDR2 FQNNGV. The CDR3 is 14 residues long. The V end was cut by 0 bases, the J end by 4 bases, with 9 bases between. Notes on the study in general: T-cell clonality at baseline went above that of age-matched healthy donors and rose and fell with circulating CD8+ T-cell counts. Clonality increased at ibrutinib response, then returned toward baseline at progression.

The TCR was taken from a human donor with chronic lymphocytic leukemia. Source: PBMCs, taken after 24 months of ibrutinib treatment. This chain connects TRBV11-2 to TRBJ2-5; D may be TRBD1 (6 bases). The CDR3 sequence is CASSLEWGLETQYF. As DNA, the CDR3 is TGTGCCAGCAGCTTAGAGTGGGGGCTAGAGACCCAGTACTTC.